This TCR beta chain is drawn from a study of a mutant IDH1 vaccine in newly diagnosed glioma. In this sample, this clone turned up a few times. Its antigen is undetermined. Indicated time point: week 35, safety follow-up. Each vaccine dose was 300 ug of mutant IDH1 20-mer peptide, with topical imiquimod. Some clones are missing from TCRdb's copy, which holds only in-frame ones; the method was immunoSEQ multiplex PCR. Among 25,000 to 40,000 clones listed, 81% were seen once. The specimen comprised PBMCs, sampled from a glioma patient whose treatment included an IDH1 peptide vaccine. The TCR comes from a man younger than 40 with glioma.

CDR3 sequence: CASSHSRTGNTEAFF. DNA of the CDR3: TGTGCCAGCAGCCACTCAAGGACAGGGAACACTGAAGCTTTCTTT. The V call is TRBV14, the J call TRBJ1-1, with 7 bases that match TRBD1. Losses at the gene ends were 3 bases for V and 1 base for J; bases not matched to a gene: 5. Looked up from germline, CDR1 is SGHDN and CDR2 is FVKESK. This CDR3 region has 15 residues.